The next 26 T cell receptor beta chains were all read from a single sample in a study of control samples from healthy donors and cancer patients (dated by TCRdb to about 2020). Library preparation was by the immunoSEQ multiplex PCR assay. TCRdb took over this immuneACCESS table, retaining in-frame rearrangements with V and J assigned. Such tables are incomplete; in checked studies, under half of the missing clones stem from an unresolved V gene, and the remainder is unexplained. A total of roughly 51,000 clones appear in this sample, about 92% of them only once. The ten largest clonotypes hold 1.5% to 2% of the sample. Sequenced input: PBMCs. The receptors originated from a man aged 40-50 years with colorectal cancer.

V usage is TRBV27 and J usage is TRBJ1-5; D might be TRBD1 (6 bases). V gave up 6 bases and J gave up 2 bases, with 14 bases separating them. The germline CDR1 and CDR2 sequences are MNHEY and SMNVEV (reference sequence). The CDR3 has 15 residues. The DNA of the CDR3 is TGTGCCAGCAGAGAGCTGACAGGTGGCAATCAGCCCCAGCATTTT. Translated: CASRELTGGNQPQHF.

The J gene is TRBJ1-4, the V gene TRBV19; TRBD1 agrees at 7 bases. This CDR3 has 17 residues. Germline CDR1 reads LNHDA; CDR2 reads SQIVND (reference sequence). V was pared by 7 bases and J by 3 bases, with 14 bases of the junction left unmatched. The CDR3 spells CASTNSGGRPANEKLFF. In nucleotides, the CDR3 is TGTGCCAGTACCAACTCAGGGGGTAGGCCGGCTAATGAAAAACTGTTTTTT.

This chain joins TRBV27 and TRBJ2-3, with a tentative D call TRBD1 (6 bases). The CDR3 loop spans 14 amino acids. The germline V and J ends were trimmed by 3 bases and 3 bases, with 10 bases remaining between them. Germline V CDR1 and CDR2: MNHEY, SMNVEV (reference sequence). The CDR3 spells CASSLWGRTDTQYF. Here the CDR3 DNA reads TGTGCCAGCAGTTTGTGGGGGCGGACAGATACGCAGTATTTT.

V gene TRBV28 combines with J gene TRBJ2-2; maybe TRBD2 (7 bases). Trimming removed 7 bases at V and 7 bases at J, with 16 bases between. Per the germline V gene, CDR1 is MDHEN and CDR2 is SYDVKM. This CDR3 is built from 14 residues. CDR3 protein: CASTRGAGDGELFF. The CDR3 DNA follows: TGTGCCAGCACCCGGGGGGCGGGAGACGGGGAGCTGTTTTTT. The full variable domain, completed using reference TRBV28 and TRBJ2-2, is DVKVTQSSRYLVKRTGEKVFLECVQDMDHENMFWYRQDPGLGLRLIYFSYDVKMKEKGDIPEGYSVSREKKERFSLILESASTNQTSMYLCASTRGAGDGELFFGEGSRLTVL.

The V and J genes are TRBV18 and TRBJ1-1; D is undetermined. This CDR3 contains 15 residues. The V end lost 3 bases, the J end lost 1 base, and 12 bases lay between the germline ends. CDR1 and CDR2 from the germline V gene are KGHSH and LQKENI. The CDR3 nucleotides are TGTGCCAGCTCACCCGGGGAAGCGAGGAACACTGAAGCTTTCTTT. Its protein product is CASSPGEARNTEAFF.

This rearrangement joins TRBV6-5 to TRBJ1-4, with D unresolved. The CDR3 loop spans 15 amino acids. V was clipped by 6 bases and J by 5 bases, with 16 bases between them. Germline CDR1 and CDR2: MNHEY and SVGAGI. The CDR3 sequence: CASSQQGLSNEKLFF. DNA for the CDR3: TGTGCCAGCAGCCAGCAAGGGCTCTCGAATGAAAAACTGTTTTTT.

This chain joins TRBV6-2 or TRBV6-3 and TRBJ1-1; 7 bases are a match to TRBD1. The CDR3 consists of 18 residues. The V segment lost 2 bases and the J segment 1 base; nucleotides outside the gene matches: 13. CDR1 and CDR2 (germline): MNHEY, SVGEGT. The CDR3 bases are TGTGCCAGCAGTTACGACGCCCGACAGGGTTGGGAGAACACTGAAGCTTTCTTT. It is translated as CASSYDARQGWENTEAFF.

This chain links TRBV5-1 with TRBJ2-2; no reliable D call. The CDR3 length is 16 residues. Per the germline V gene, CDR1 is SGHRS and CDR2 is YFSETQ. V dropped 0 bases and J dropped 0 bases, with 9 bases sitting between them. The CDR3 nucleotides read TGCGCCAGCAGCTTGGCTGGAGCCACGAACACCGGGGAGCTGTTTTTT. This gives the protein CASSLAGATNTGELFF.

J is TRBJ2-7 and V is TRBV3-1 (or the pseudogene TRBV3-2); D may be TRBD1 (6 bases). The CDR3 spans 15 residues. The V end was cut by 2 bases, the J end by 5 bases, with 16 bases between. Germline-derived CDR1 and CDR2 are LGHDT and YNNKEL (reference sequence). CDR3 amino acids: CASSQLDSLHDEQYF. The CDR3 bases are TGTGCCAGCAGCCAATTGGACAGCCTTCACGACGAGCAGTACTTC.

V and J are TRBV19 and TRBJ1-5, with no clear D. This CDR3 is 13 amino acids long. Germline V lookup: CDR1 LNHDA, CDR2 SQIVND (reference sequence). Trimming took 8 bases from V and 0 from J, leaving 8 bases between them. The CDR3 reads CASDGHSNQPQHF. The DNA for the CDR3 is TGTGCCAGTGACGGTCATAGCAATCAGCCCCAGCATTTT.

The chain combines TRBV15 with TRBJ2-1; D might be TRBD2 (6 bases). Germline loops: CDR1 LNHNV, CDR2 YYDKDF (reference sequence). V was pared by 3 bases and J by 4 bases, with 13 bases between. The CDR3 runs 15 residues. CDR3 in amino acids: CATSSSSDGYNEQFF. For the CDR3, the DNA is TGTGCCACCAGCAGCTCTAGCGACGGTTACAATGAGCAGTTCTTC.

The chain is built from TRBV2 and TRBJ2-3; 8 bases are shared with TRBD1. This CDR3 is built from 15 residues. V lost 5 bases to trimming and J lost 2 bases; unmatched junction nucleotides: 6. Germline CDR1 reads SNHLY; CDR2 reads FYNNEI. Here the CDR3 DNA reads TGTGCCAGCAGTTTACAGGGGGAGGCCACAGATACGCAGTATTTT. Residues: CASSLQGEATDTQYF.

This clone was picked up a small number of times. This chain uses TRBV6-5 with TRBJ2-7; a possible D gene is TRBD2 (5 bases). Germline V gene data show CDR1 as MNHEY and CDR2 as SVGAGI. The CDR3 is 15 residues long. Trimming left V 11 bases short and J 0 bases short, with 20 bases between. DNA of the CDR3: TGTGCCTCGAGAACCTGGGTCCGGGGCTCCTACGAGCAGTACTTC. Its translation: CASRTWVRGSYEQYF.

The rearrangement links TRBV7-9 to TRBJ2-3; D ambiguous. Trimming cost V 2 bases and J 6 bases, with 15 bases left between them. In germline, CDR1 is SEHNR, CDR2 FQNEAQ (reference sequence). The CDR3 has 15 residues. Here the CDR3 reads CASSLSRAGVDTQYF. The CDR3 bases are TGTGCCAGCAGCTTAAGTCGCGCTGGGGTTGATACGCAGTATTTT.

The count of this clone is one. This chain joins TRBV12-3 or TRBV12-4 and TRBJ2-7; 9 nucleotides align to TRBD1. The CDR3 sequence is 13 residues long. Trimming at V came to 1 base and at J to 6 bases, leaving 1 base not matched to a gene. The CDR3 DNA follows: TGTGCCAGCAGTTTAGGGGACAGGGTCGAGCAGTACTTC. The encoded protein is CASSLGDRVEQYF.

V is TRBV30 and J is TRBJ1-3; tentative D call: TRBD1 (5 bases). Trimming stripped 0 bases from V and 1 base from J, with 19 bases between. Germline V CDR1 and CDR2: GTSNPN, SVGIG (reference sequence). The CDR3 totals 18 residues. The CDR3 sequence: CAWSVPGLIRGSGNTIYF. In DNA, the CDR3 is TGTGCCTGGAGTGTACCGGGCCTGATTAGGGGATCTGGAAACACCATATATTTT.

The chain employs TRBV27 and TRBJ1-5; D ambiguous. Per germline, CDR1 MNHEY and CDR2 SMNVEV (reference sequence). Trimming stripped 6 bases from V and 1 base from J, with 10 bases between. There are 14 residues in the CDR3. The CDR3 loop reads CASRAGGSNQPQHF. The CDR3 DNA is TGTGCCAGCAGGGCGGGCGGGAGCAATCAGCCCCAGCATTTT.

This sequence joins TRBV6-2 or TRBV6-3 and TRBJ2-2; weak D call: TRBD2 (5 bases). V was cut by 1 base and J by 7 bases, with 7 bases left in between. The length of the CDR3 is 13 residues. Looked up from germline, CDR1 is MNHEY and CDR2 is SVGEGT. The CDR3 coding sequence is TGTGCCAGCAGTTACTTAGGACTCGGGGAGCTGTTTTTT. Its translation: CASSYLGLGELFF.

V usage is TRBV27 and J usage is TRBJ1-5; no reliable D call. The ends were cut back, 5 bases at V and 2 bases at J, with 7 bases in the middle. The CDR3 is 13 amino acids. The germline V gene encodes CDR1 MNHEY and CDR2 SMNVEV (reference sequence). The CDR3 sequence: CASSTIGNQPQHF. The CDR3 region has the DNA TGTGCCAGCAGTACGATTGGCAATCAGCCCCAGCATTTT.

There are a few counts of this clone. The CDR3 spells CAWSKGAFSTDTQYF. CDR3 nucleotides: TGTGCCTGGAGTAAGGGAGCTTTTAGCACAGATACGCAGTATTTT. V and J are TRBV30 and TRBJ2-3, with TRBD2 as a possible D gene (5 bases). The CDR3 extends over 15 amino acids. Trimming pared 2 bases from V and 0 bases from J, leaving 12 bases between. The germline gives CDR1 GTSNPN, CDR2 SVGIG (reference sequence).

The rearrangement uses TRBV7-2 and TRBJ2-5; D could derive from TRBD1 or TRBD2 (7 bases each). CDR3 length equals 17 residues. Germline-derived CDR1 and CDR2 are SGHTA and FQGNSA. The V end was cut by 1 base, the J end by 5 bases, with 20 bases between. The DNA for the CDR3 is TGTGCCAGCAGCTTAGAGCGGGATACTGGGGACAGTGAGACCCAGTACTTC. Translation gives CASSLERDTGDSETQYF.

This clone was seen only once. V is TRBV5-4 and J is TRBJ2-2; D remains unclear. The CDR3 has 16 amino acids. V lost 0 bases and J 3 bases, leaving 12 bases between the germline ends. The germline V gene has CDR1 SGHNT and CDR2 YYREEE (reference sequence). CDR3 nucleotides: TGTGCCAGCAGCTTGGAGGCTTCAGCCTACACCGGGGAGCTGTTTTTT. This encodes CASSLEASAYTGELFF.

A single count supports this clone. The DNA for the CDR3 is TGTGCCAGCAGTTTGGGCATCAATCAGCCCCAGCATTTT. Protein: CASSLGINQPQHF. The chain employs TRBV12-3 or TRBV12-4 and TRBJ1-5; no clear D. V was trimmed by 3 bases and J by 3 bases, leaving 6 bases between them. CDR3 size: 13 residues.

V gene TRBV11-3 combines with J gene TRBJ2-1; TRBD2 matches at 8 bases. The CDR3 extends over 17 amino acids. J lost 9 bases, V lost 0 bases, and 13 bases had no gene match. Germline V lookup: CDR1 SGHNT, CDR2 YENEEA. The CDR3 sequence is CASSLDSGSGSTSEQFF. The CDR3 coding sequence is TGTGCCAGCAGCTTAGATTCCGGAAGCGGGAGCACAAGTGAGCAGTTCTTC.

The count of this clone is one. The V gene is TRBV7-9, the J gene TRBJ1-1; 10 bases agree with TRBD1. The V and J ends lost 0 bases and 8 bases, in that order; junction bases with no gene match: 0. The CDR3 runs to 13 residues. In germline, CDR1 is SEHNR, CDR2 FQNEAQ (reference sequence). CDR3: CASSLAGQGEAFF. CDR3 DNA: TGTGCCAGCAGCTTAGCGGGACAGGGGGAAGCTTTCTTT.

This sequence joins TRBV19 and TRBJ2-1, with no clear D. The V and J ends lost 4 bases and 5 bases respectively, with 21 bases between them. The CDR3 sequence is 17 residues long. CDR1 is LNHDA and CDR2 is SQIVND in the germline V gene (reference sequence). The CDR3 sequence: CASSTVRFSSLNNEQFF. For the CDR3, the DNA is TGTGCCAGTAGTACCGTCAGGTTTAGTTCGCTCAACAATGAGCAGTTCTTC.